These T cell receptor beta chains were read from a single sample in a study of CD8 T cells in Susac syndrome. TCRdb called the immunoSEQ multiplex PCR reads again in MiXCR, with one record for every CDR3 protein. The data show fewer than 350,000 distinct CDR3 sequences, 90% to 95% seen once. Sequencing was performed on CD4+ T cells from PBMCs. The receptor set was obtained from a human donor with multiple sclerosis. CDR3s include the opening cysteine and the closing phenylalanine or tryptophan. A D gene is named only where the DNA matches it firmly. Some rows have no size entry. The others give once, few or many, or a class for an expanded clone.

v_call	j_call	clone_size	d_call	cdr3_aa	cdr3_nt
TRBV5-1	TRBJ2-3	once	TRBD1	CASSLGEQGARANTQYF	TGCGCCAGCAGCTTGGGGGAACAGGGGGCCCGTGCCAATACGCAGTATTTT
TRBV29-1	TRBJ2-7	-	TRBD1	CSVDRIGTGSYEQYF	TGCAGCGTTGACAGGATTGGGACAGGGTCCTACGAGCAGTACTTC
TRBV5-1	TRBJ1-3	-	-	CASSLGQGTTIYF	TGCGCCAGCAGCTTGGGGCAGGGAACCACCATATATTTT
TRBV3-1	TRBJ2-2	-	-	CASARDTNTGELFF	TGTGCCAGCGCCCGGGACACAAACACCGGGGAGCTGTTTTTT
TRBV2	TRBJ2-3	-	-	CASRDPLRLSRHSYF	TGTGCCAGCAGGGACCCTCTGCGACTTTCCCGTCATTCGTATTTT
TRBV30	TRBJ2-1	-	TRBD2	CAFARGGSSYNEQFF	TGTGCCTTTGCCCGGGGGGGGAGCTCCTACAATGAGCAGTTCTTC
TRBV20-1	TRBJ2-5	-	-	CSAQSAAPAQYF	TGCAGCGCTCAGAGCGCGGCTCCCGCCCAGTACTTC
TRBV5-1	TRBJ2-4	-	-	CASSLEGQGGNIQYF	TGCGCCAGCAGCTTGGAGGGGCAGGGGGGGAACATTCAGTACTTC
TRBV30	TRBJ2-5	-	-	CAWTGGAETQYF	TGTGCCTGGACGGGGGGCGCGGAGACCCAGTACTTC
TRBV12-3/TRBV12-4	TRBJ2-2	-	-	CASSFKSGPTGELFF	TGTGCCAGCAGTTTTAAATCCGGTCCCACCGGGGAGCTGTTTTTT
TRBV7-8	TRBJ2-1	-	-	CASSSALMLGNEQFF	TGTGCCAGCAGCTCCGCCTTGATGCTCGGCAATGAGCAGTTCTTC
TRBV12-3/TRBV12-4	TRBJ1-2	-	-	CASSRQTGYGYTF	TGTGCCAGCAGTAGACAGACCGGCTATGGCTACACCTTC
TRBV30	TRBJ2-5	few	TRBD2	CAWSRGTSGSWETQYF	TGTGCCTGGAGTAGGGGGACTAGCGGCTCCTGGGAGACCCAGTACTTC
TRBV9	TRBJ2-5	-	-	CASSVEETQYF	TGTGCCAGCAGCGTAGAGGAGACCCAGTACTTC
TRBV3-1	TRBJ1-6	-	-	CASSQNKDSPLHF	TGTGCCAGCAGCCAAAATAAGGATTCACCCCTCCACTTT
TRBV7-9	TRBJ1-1	once	-	CASSRRGAGTEAFF	TGTGCCAGCAGCCGCAGGGGTGCTGGCACTGAAGCTTTCTTT
TRBV5-6	TRBJ2-5	-	TRBD2	CASSHWTSGRSPETQYF	TGTGCCAGCAGCCATTGGACTAGCGGGAGAAGCCCCGAGACCCAGTACTTC
TRBV29-1	TRBJ1-1	-	TRBD1	CSVDRDSSEAFF	TGCAGCGTCGACAGGGATTCCTCTGAAGCTTTCTTT
TRBV30	TRBJ2-1	-	-	CAWSTRYNEQFF	TGTGCCTGGAGTACCCGGTACAATGAGCAGTTCTTC
TRBV3-1	TRBJ1-2	-	-	CASSQHDRSGGYTF	TGTGCCAGCAGCCAACATGACAGAAGCGGGGGCTACACCTTC
TRBV2	TRBJ1-2	-	-	CASSEIIWGYTF	TGTGCCAGCAGTGAAATAATCTGGGGCTACACCTTC
TRBV5-1	TRBJ2-2	-	TRBD2	CASSAKGLASSNTGELFF	TGCGCCAGCAGCGCTAAGGGACTAGCGAGCTCGAACACCGGGGAGCTGTTTTTT
TRBV29-1	TRBJ1-5	-	-	CSVEIGEGQPQHF	TGCAGCGTTGAAATTGGAGAGGGTCAGCCCCAGCATTTT
TRBV30	TRBJ1-2	-	-	CAWSSTPDGYTF	TGTGCCTGGAGTTCGACACCAGATGGCTACACCTTC
TRBV4-3	TRBJ1-5	-	-	CASSRGLSGNQPQHF	TGCGCCAGCAGCCGAGGATTGTCAGGCAATCAGCCCCAGCATTTT
TRBV29-1	TRBJ1-5	-	-	CSVGGQNQPQHF	TGCAGCGTAGGTGGACAGAATCAGCCCCAGCATTTT
TRBV5-1	TRBJ1-2	-	-	CASNMGQGDGYTF	TGCGCCAGCAACATGGGGCAGGGAGACGGCTACACCTTC
TRBV5-1	TRBJ2-5	-	-	CASSLLSGEETQYF	TGCGCCAGCAGCTTACTTTCCGGGGAAGAGACCCAGTACTTC
TRBV20-1	TRBJ1-1	-	-	CSQNAGKGGGTEAFF	TGCAGTCAGAATGCAGGGAAGGGAGGAGGCACTGAAGCTTTCTTT